This T cell receptor beta chain is drawn from a study of cytomegalovirus exposure and HLA in healthy donors. On this clone: Its specificity is unknown.

Repertoires were generated with immunoSEQ multiplex PCR, while TCRdb's copy carries only in-frame clones and drops some. Counted here are about 220,000 clones, approximately 88% occurring once; the ten biggest clones make up roughly 13%. V was shortened by 2 bases and J by 6 bases, with 7 bases between the two germline ends. Germline values: CDR1 MGHDK, CDR2 SYGVNS. The length of the CDR3 is 12 residues. Study-wide points: Cytomegalovirus-associated status was assigned to 150 to 200 TCR beta chains. First-cohort TCR clusters were later found to tend to co-occur in the 90 to 150 validation repertoires. For cytomegalovirus status, the classifier reportedly gave diagnoses with high specificity and sensitivity. There were some public TCRs occurring in many donors, but most TCR sequences were rare.

Material for sequencing was PBMCs. V and J are TRBV25-1 and TRBJ1-2; no reliable D call. This clonotype originated in a woman in her 30s in good health and CMV-seropositive. CDR3 DNA: TGTGCCAGCAGTGAAACGGACGATGGCTACACCTTC. Translating gives CASSETDDGYTF.